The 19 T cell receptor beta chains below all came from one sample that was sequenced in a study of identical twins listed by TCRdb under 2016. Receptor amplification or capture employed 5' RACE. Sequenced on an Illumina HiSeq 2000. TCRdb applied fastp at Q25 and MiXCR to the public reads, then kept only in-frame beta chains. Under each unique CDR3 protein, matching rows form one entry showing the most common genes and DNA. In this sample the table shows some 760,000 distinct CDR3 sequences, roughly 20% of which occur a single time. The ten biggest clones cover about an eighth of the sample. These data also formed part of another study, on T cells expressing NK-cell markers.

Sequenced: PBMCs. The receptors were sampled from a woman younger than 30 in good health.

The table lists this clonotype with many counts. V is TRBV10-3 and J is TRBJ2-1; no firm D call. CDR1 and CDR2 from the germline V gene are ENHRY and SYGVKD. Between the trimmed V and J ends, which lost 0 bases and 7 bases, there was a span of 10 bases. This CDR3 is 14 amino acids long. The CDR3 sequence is CAISESAGGNEQFF. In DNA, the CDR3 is TGTGCCATCAGTGAGTCGGCAGGCGGTAATGAGCAGTTCTTC.

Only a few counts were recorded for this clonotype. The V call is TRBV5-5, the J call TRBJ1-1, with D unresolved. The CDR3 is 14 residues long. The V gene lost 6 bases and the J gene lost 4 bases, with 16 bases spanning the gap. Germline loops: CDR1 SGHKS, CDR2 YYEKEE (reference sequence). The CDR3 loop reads CASILRARGTEAFF. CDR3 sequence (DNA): TGTGCCAGCATCCTAAGGGCTCGGGGCACTGAAGCTTTCTTT.

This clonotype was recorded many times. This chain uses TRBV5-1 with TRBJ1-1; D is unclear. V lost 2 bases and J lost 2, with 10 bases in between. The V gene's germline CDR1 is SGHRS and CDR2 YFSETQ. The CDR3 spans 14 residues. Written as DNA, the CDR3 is TGCGCCAGCAGCTTCTCCCCGGGAAACACTGAAGCTTTCTTT. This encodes CASSFSPGNTEAFF.

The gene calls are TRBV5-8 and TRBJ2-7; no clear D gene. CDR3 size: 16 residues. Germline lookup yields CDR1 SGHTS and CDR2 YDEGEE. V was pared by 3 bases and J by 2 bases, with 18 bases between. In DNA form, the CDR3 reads TGTGCCAGCAGCTACGATAGAAAGGTCCGAACCTACGAGCAGTACTTC. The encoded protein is CASSYDRKVRTYEQYF.

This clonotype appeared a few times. The CDR3 DNA sequence: TGCGCCAGCAGCCAAAACAGGGGCCCCCTCTATGGCTACACCTTC. Its protein product is CASSQNRGPLYGYTF. The V and J genes are TRBV4-3 and TRBJ1-2, with TRBD1 matching over 7 bases. With 2 bases clipped from V and 4 bases from J, the junction kept 7 bases outside the gene matches. Per the germline V gene, CDR1 is LGHNA and CDR2 is YSLEER. The CDR3 has 15 residues.

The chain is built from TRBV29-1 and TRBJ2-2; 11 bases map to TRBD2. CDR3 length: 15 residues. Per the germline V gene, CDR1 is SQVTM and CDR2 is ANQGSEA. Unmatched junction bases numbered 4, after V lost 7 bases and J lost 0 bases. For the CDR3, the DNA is TGCAGCGCGAAGACTAGCGGGGCGAACACCGGGGAGCTGTTTTTT. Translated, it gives CSAKTSGANTGELFF.

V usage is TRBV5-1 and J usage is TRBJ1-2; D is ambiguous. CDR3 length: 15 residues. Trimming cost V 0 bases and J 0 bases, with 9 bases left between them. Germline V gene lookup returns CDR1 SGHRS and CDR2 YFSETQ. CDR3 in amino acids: CASSLEPRPNYGYTF. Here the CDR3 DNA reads TGCGCCAGCAGCTTGGAGCCGAGACCTAACTATGGCTACACCTTC.

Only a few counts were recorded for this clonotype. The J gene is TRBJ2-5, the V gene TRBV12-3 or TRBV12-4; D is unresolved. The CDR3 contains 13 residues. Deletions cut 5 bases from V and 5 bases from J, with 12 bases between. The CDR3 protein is CASSTSVTETQYF. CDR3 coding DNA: TGTGCCAGCAGTACCTCGGTTACCGAGACCCAGTACTTC.

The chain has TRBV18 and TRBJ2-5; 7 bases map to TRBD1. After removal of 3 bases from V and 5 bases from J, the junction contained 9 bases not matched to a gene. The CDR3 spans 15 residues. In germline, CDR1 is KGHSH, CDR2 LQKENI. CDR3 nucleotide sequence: TGTGCCAGCTCACCTCTACAGGGGCGGGCGGAGACCCAGTACTTC. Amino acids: CASSPLQGRAETQYF.

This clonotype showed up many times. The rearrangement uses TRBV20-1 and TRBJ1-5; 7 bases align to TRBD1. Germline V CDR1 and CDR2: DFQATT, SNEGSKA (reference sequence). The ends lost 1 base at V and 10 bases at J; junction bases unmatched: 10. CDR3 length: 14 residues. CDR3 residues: CSARGQGSGYPQHF. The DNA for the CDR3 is TGCAGTGCTAGAGGACAGGGATCGGGGTATCCCCAGCATTTT.

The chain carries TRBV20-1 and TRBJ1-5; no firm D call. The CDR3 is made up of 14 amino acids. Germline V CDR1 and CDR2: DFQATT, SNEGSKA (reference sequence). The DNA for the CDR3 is TGCAGCGTGAAGACGGCTAATAGCAATCAGCCCCAGCATTTT. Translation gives CSVKTANSNQPQHF.

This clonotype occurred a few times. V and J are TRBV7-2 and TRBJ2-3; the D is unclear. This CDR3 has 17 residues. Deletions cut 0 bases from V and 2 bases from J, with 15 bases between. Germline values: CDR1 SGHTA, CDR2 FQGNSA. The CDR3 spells CASSLAAPSPLTDTQYF. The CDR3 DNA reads TGTGCCAGCAGCTTAGCGGCCCCCAGCCCTCTCACAGATACGCAGTATTTT. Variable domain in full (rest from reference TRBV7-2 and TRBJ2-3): GAGVSQSPSNKVTEKGKDVELRCDPISGHTALYWYRQSLGQGLEFLIYFQGNSAPDKSGLPSDRFSAERTGGSVSTLTIQRTQQEDSAVYLCASSLAAPSPLTDTQYFGPGTRLTVL.

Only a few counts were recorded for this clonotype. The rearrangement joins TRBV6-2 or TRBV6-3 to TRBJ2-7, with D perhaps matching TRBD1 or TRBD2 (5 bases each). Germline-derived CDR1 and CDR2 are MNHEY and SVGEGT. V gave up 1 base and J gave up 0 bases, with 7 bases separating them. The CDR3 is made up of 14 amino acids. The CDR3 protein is CASSYWGPSYEQYF. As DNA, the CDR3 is TGTGCCAGCAGTTACTGGGGACCCTCCTACGAGCAGTACTTC.

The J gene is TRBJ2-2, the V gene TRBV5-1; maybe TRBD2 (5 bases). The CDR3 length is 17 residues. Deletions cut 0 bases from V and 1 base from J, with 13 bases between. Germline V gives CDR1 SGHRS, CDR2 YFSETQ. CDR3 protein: CASSLAPGKGNTGELFF. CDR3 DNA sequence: TGCGCCAGCAGCTTGGCCCCGGGGAAAGGGAACACCGGGGAGCTGTTTTTT.

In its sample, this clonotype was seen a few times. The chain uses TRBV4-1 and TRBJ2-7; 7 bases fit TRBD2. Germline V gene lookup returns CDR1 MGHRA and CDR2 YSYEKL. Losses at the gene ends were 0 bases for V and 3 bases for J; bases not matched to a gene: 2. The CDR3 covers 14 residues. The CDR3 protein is CASSQEGLYYEQYF. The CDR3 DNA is TGCGCCAGCAGCCAAGAGGGACTATACTACGAGCAGTACTTC.

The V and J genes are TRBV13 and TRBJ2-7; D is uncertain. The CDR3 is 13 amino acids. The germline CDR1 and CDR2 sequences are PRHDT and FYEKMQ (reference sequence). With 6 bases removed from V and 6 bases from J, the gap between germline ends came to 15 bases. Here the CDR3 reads CASSLGIGGEQYF. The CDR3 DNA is TGTGCCAGCAGTTTGGGTATCGGCGGCGAGCAGTACTTC.

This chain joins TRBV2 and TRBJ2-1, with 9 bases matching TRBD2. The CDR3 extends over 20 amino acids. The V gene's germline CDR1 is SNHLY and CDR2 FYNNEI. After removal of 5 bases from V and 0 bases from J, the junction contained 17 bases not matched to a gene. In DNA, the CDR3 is TGTGCCAGCAGTTCCCGGGGGGCTAGCGGGGCTCCAAGCTCCTACAATGAGCAGTTCTTC. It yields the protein CASSSRGASGAPSSYNEQFF.

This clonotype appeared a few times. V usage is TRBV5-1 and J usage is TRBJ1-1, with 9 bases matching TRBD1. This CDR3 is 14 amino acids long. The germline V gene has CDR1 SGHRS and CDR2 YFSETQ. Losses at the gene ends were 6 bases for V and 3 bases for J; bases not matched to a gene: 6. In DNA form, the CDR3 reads TGCGCCAGCATGCTCTGGACAGGGGACACTGAAGCTTTCTTT. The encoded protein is CASMLWTGDTEAFF.

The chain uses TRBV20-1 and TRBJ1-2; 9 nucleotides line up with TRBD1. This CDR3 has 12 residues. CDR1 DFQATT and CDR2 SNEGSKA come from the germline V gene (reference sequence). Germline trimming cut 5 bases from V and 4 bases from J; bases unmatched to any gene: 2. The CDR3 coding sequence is TGCAGTGCTCCGACAGGGGGCTATGGCTACACCTTC. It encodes CSAPTGGYGYTF.